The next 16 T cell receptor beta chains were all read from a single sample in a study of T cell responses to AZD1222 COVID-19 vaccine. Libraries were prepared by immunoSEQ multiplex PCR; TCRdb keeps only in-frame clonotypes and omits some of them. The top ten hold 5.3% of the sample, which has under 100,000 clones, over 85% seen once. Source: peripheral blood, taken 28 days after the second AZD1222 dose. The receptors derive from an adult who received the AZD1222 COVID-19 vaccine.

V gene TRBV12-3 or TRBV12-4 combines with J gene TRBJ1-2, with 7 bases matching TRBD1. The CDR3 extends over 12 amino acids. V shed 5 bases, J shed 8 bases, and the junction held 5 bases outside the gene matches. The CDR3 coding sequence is TGTGCCAGCAGTGAGCAGGGGGAGGGCTACACCTTC. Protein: CASSEQGEGYTF.

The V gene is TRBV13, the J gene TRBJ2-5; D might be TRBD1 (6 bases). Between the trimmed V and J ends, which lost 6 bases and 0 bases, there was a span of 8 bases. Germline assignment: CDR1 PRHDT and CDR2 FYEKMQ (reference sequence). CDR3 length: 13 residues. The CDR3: CASSRGYQETQYF. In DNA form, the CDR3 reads TGTGCCAGCAGTAGGGGGTACCAAGAGACCCAGTACTTC.

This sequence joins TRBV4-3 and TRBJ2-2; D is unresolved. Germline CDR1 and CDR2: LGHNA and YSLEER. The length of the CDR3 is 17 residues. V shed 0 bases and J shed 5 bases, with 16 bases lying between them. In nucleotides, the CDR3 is TGCGCCAGCAGCCAAGATCAAGGTCTTATATTTACCGGGGAGCTGTTTTTT. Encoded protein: CASSQDQGLIFTGELFF.

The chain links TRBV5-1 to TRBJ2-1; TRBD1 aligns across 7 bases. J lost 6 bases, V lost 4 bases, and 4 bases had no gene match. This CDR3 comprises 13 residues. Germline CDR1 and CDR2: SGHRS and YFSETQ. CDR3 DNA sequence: TGCGCCAGCAGCCTGGACAGGTCCAATGAGCAGTTCTTC. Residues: CASSLDRSNEQFF.

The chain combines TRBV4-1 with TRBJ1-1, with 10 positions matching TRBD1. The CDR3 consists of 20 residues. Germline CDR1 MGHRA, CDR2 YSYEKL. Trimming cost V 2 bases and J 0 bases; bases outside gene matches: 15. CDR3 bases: TGCGCCAGCAGCCAACGTCTCGGGACAGGGGATCGGGTGGTGAACACTGAAGCTTTCTTT. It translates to CASSQRLGTGDRVVNTEAFF.

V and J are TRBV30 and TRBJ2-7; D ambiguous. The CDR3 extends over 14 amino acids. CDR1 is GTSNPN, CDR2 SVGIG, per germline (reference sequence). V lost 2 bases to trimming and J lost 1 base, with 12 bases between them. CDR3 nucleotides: TGTGCCTGGAGTCCAGCGCCCCCGTCCTACGAGCAGTACTTC. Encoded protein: CAWSPAPPSYEQYF.

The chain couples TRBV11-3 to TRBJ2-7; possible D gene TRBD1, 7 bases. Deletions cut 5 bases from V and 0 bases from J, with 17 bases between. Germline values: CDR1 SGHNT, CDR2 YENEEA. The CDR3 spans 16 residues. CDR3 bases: TGTGCCAGCAGCCCAGGGGGTCTCGGGAGCTCCTACGAGCAGTACTTC. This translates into CASSPGGLGSSYEQYF.

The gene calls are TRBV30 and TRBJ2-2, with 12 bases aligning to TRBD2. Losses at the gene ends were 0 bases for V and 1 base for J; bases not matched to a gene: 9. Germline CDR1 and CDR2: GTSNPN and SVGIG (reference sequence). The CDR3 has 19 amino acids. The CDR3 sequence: CAWSVFALAGGGNTGELFF. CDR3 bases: TGTGCCTGGAGTGTATTTGCACTAGCGGGGGGCGGGAACACCGGGGAGCTGTTTTTT.

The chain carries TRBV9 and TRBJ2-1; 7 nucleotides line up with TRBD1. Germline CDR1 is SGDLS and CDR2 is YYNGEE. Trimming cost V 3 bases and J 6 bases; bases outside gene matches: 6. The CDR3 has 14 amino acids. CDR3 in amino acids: CASSGTQGVNEQFF. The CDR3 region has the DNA TGTGCCAGCAGCGGCACTCAGGGGGTCAATGAGCAGTTCTTC.

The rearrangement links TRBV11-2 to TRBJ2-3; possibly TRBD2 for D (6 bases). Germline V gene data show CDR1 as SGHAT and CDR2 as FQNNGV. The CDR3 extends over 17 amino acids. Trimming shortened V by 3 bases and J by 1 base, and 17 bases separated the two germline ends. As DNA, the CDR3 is TGTGCCAGCAGCTTGATTCGCCGGCCTAGCGGCACAGATACGCAGTATTTT. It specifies CASSLIRRPSGTDTQYF. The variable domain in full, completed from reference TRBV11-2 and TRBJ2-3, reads EAGVAQSPRYKIIEKRQSVAFWCNPISGHATLYWYQQILGQGPKLLIQFQNNGVVDDSQLPKDRFSAERLKGVDSTLKIQPAKLEDSAVYLCASSLIRRPSGTDTQYFGPGTRLTVL.

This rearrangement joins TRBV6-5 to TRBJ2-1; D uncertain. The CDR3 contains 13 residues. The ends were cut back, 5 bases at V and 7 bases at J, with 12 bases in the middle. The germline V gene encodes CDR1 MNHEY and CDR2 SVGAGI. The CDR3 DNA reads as TGTGCCAGCAGTCCCGACCATTGGAATGAGCAGTTCTTC. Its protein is CASSPDHWNEQFF.

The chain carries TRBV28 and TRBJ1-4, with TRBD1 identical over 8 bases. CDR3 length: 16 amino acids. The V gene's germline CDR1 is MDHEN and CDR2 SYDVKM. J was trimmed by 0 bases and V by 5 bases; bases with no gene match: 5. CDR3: CASSLGQGATNEKLFF. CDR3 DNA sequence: TGTGCCAGCAGTCTTGGACAGGGTGCAACTAATGAAAAACTGTTTTTT. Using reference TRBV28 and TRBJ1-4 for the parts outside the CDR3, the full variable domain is DVKVTQSSRYLVKRTGEKVFLECVQDMDHENMFWYRQDPGLGLRLIYFSYDVKMKEKGDIPEGYSVSREKKERFSLILESASTNQTSMYLCASSLGQGATNEKLFFGSGTQLSVL.

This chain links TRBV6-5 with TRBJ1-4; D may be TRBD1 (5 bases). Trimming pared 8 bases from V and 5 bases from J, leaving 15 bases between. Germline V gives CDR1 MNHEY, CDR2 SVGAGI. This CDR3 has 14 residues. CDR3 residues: CASSASGGNEKLFF. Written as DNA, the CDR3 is TGTGCCAGCTCGGCGAGTGGGGGGAATGAAAAACTGTTTTTT.

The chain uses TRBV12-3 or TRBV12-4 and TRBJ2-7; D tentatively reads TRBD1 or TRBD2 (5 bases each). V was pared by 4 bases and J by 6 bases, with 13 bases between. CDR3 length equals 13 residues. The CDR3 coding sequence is TGTGCCAGCAGTTCCCAGGGACCTGGCGAGCAGTACGTC. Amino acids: CASSSQGPGEQYV.

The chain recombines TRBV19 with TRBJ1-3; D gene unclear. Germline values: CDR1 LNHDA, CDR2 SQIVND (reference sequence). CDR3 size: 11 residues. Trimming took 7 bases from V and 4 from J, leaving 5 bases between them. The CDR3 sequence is CASTEGNTIYF. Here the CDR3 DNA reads TGTGCCAGTACGGAGGGAAACACCATATATTTT.

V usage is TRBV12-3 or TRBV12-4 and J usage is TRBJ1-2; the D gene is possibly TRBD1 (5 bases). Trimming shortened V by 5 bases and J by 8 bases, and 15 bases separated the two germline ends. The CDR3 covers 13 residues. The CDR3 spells CASSGTHIYGYTF. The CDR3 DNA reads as TGTGCCAGCAGTGGGACCCATATTTACGGCTACACCTTC.